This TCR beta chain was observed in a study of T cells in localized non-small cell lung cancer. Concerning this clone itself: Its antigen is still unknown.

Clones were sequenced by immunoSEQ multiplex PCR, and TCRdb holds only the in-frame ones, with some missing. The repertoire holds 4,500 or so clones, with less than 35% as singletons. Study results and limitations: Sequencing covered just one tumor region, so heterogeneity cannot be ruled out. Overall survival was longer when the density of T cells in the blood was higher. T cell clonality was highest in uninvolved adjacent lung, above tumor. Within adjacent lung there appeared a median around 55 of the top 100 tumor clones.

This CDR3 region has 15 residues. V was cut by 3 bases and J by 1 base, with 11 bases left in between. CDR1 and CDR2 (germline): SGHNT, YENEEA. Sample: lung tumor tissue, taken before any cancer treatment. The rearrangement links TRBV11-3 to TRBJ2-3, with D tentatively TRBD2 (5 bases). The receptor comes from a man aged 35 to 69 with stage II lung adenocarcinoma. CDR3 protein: CASSLDSSGTDTQYF. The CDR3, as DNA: TGTGCCAGCAGCTTGGACTCATCTGGCACAGATACGCAGTATTTT.